Shown below are 18 T cell receptor beta chains from a single sample sequenced in a study of cytomegalovirus exposure and HLA in healthy donors. The PCR used 60 Vbeta and 13 Jbeta primers. TCRdb's table, derived via immunoSEQ multiplex PCR, lists solely in-frame clones and lacks some. This sample has roughly 200,000 clones, with 79% found just once. Sequencing was carried out using PBMCs. The origin of the receptors is a woman aged 40 to 49 in good health and CMV-seronegative.

The chain recombines TRBV6-5 with TRBJ2-2, with D possibly TRBD1 on 5 matching bases. V was pared by 5 bases and J by 4 bases, with 11 bases between. The CDR3 spans 14 residues. From germline, CDR1 is MNHEY and CDR2 SVGAGI. CDR3 sequence (DNA): TGTGCCAGCAGTCCTACAAGGGGCACCGGGGAGCTGTTTTTT. Its protein is CASSPTRGTGELFF.

The V and J genes are TRBV2 and TRBJ1-5, with 7 bases identical to TRBD1. Germline assignment: CDR1 SNHLY and CDR2 FYNNEI. The length of the CDR3 is 19 residues. The V gene end was trimmed by 1 base and the J gene end by 0 bases; junction bases not matched to a gene: 12. The CDR3 nucleotides are TGTGCCAGCAGTGAAGGCTATTGGACAGGTATTAATAGCAATCAGCCCCAGCATTTT. Protein: CASSEGYWTGINSNQPQHF. The whole variable domain, remainder taken from reference TRBV2 and TRBJ1-5, is EPEVTQTPSHQVTQMGQEVILRCVPISNHLYFYWYRQILGQKVEFLVSFYNNEISEKSEIFDDQFSVERPDGSNFTLKIRSTKLEDSAMYFCASSEGYWTGINSNQPQHFGDGTRLSIL.

This chain connects TRBV5-1 to TRBJ2-3; a possible D gene is TRBD1 (5 bases). V lost 3 bases, J lost 5 bases, and 13 bases lay in between. Germline loops: CDR1 SGHRS, CDR2 YFSETQ. The CDR3 contains 14 residues. The CDR3 sequence is CASSSGRGRDTQYF. The CDR3 region has the DNA TGCGCCAGCAGCTCAGGAAGGGGTAGAGATACGCAGTATTTT.

The chain has TRBV28 and TRBJ1-1, with 8 bases that match TRBD1. The CDR3 totals 14 residues. Germline CDR1 MDHEN, CDR2 SYDVKM. V lost 8 bases to trimming and J lost 0 bases; unmatched junction nucleotides: 5. The CDR3 DNA sequence: TGTGCCAGCGCCGCGGACAGGGTGAACACTGAAGCTTTCTTT. It codes for CASAADRVNTEAFF.

The chain recombines TRBV6-1 with TRBJ2-5; D not certain. The germline V gene encodes CDR1 MNHNS and CDR2 SASEGT. Trimming took 4 bases from V and 3 from J, leaving 6 bases between them. The CDR3 is 12 amino acids. The CDR3 DNA follows: TGTGCCAGCAGTGCCCTTAAAGAGACCCAGTACTTC. This gives the protein CASSALKETQYF.

This clone was seen a few times. The chain links TRBV29-1 to TRBJ1-5; D perhaps matches TRBD1 (6 bases). The germline gives CDR1 SQVTM, CDR2 ANQGSEA. The V end lost 3 bases, the J end lost 4 bases, and 10 bases lay between the germline ends. The CDR3 covers 13 residues. The CDR3 loop reads CSVDSGANQPQHF. CDR3 bases: TGCAGCGTTGATTCAGGGGCTAATCAGCCCCAGCATTTT.

A remark on this clone: Other DNA sequences in this specimen translate into the identical CDR3. The chain uses TRBV20-1 and TRBJ1-1; no firm D call. CDR3 length equals 11 residues. Trimming took off 6 bases at V and 1 base at J, with 6 bases between the two ends. From germline, CDR1 is DFQATT and CDR2 SNEGSKA (reference sequence). In nucleotides, the CDR3 is TGCAGTGCGAGACAGAACACTGAAGCTTTCTTT. Its protein product is CSARQNTEAFF.

V and J are TRBV5-6 and TRBJ2-1, with D possibly TRBD2 on 5 matching bases. Deletions cut 4 bases from V and 6 bases from J, with 17 bases between. This CDR3 spans 15 amino acids. CDR1 SGHDT and CDR2 YYEEEE come from the germline V gene. The CDR3 region is CASSHAGVSSNEQFF. The CDR3 bases are TGTGCCAGCAGCCATGCCGGGGTATCAAGCAATGAGCAGTTCTTC.

This chain joins TRBV6-6 and TRBJ1-1, with D unclear. Trimming took off 4 bases at V and 4 bases at J, with 10 bases between the two ends. Germline V gene sequence: CDR1 MNHNY, CDR2 SVGAGI (reference sequence). This CDR3 contains 13 residues. The CDR3: CASSSSSGTEAFF. CDR3 sequence (DNA): TGTGCCAGCAGTTCCAGCTCGGGCACTGAAGCTTTCTTT.

This chain joins TRBV6-5 and TRBJ1-6; D call uncertain. V was shortened by 5 bases and J by 15 bases, with 17 bases between the two germline ends. There are 13 residues in the CDR3. Germline V CDR1 and CDR2: MNHEY, SVGAGI. CDR3 nucleotides: TGTGCCAGCAGTCCCAACGCCGGGTGGAACCTCCACTTT. Protein sequence: CASSPNAGWNLHF.

The chain joins TRBV10-2 to TRBJ2-7, with TRBD2 as a possible D gene (7 bases). Germline CDR1 is WSHSY and CDR2 is SAAADI. This CDR3 region has 14 residues. V was cut by 3 bases and J by 5 bases, with 14 bases left in between. The CDR3 DNA reads TGCGCCAGCAGTGAATCGGGGGGCCACAACGAGCAGTACTTC. This gives the protein CASSESGGHNEQYF.

V is TRBV5-1 and J is TRBJ2-7; D may be TRBD2 (5 bases). CDR3 length: 14 residues. Germline-derived CDR1 and CDR2 are SGHRS and YFSETQ. The V end was cut by 4 bases, the J end by 0 bases, with 11 bases between. The CDR3 loop is CASSRTGISYEQYF. The CDR3 DNA reads TGCGCCAGCAGCCGGACCGGGATCTCCTACGAGCAGTACTTC. Drawing the rest from reference TRBV5-1 and TRBJ2-7, the complete variable domain is KAGVTQTPRYLIKTRGQQVTLSCSPISGHRSVSWYQQTPGQGLQFLFEYFSETQRNKGNFPGRFSGRQFSNSRSEMNVSTLELGDSALYLCASSRTGISYEQYFGPGTRLTVT.

This clone appeared a few times. V usage is TRBV6-1 and J usage is TRBJ1-1; no definite D call. The CDR3 is 13 amino acids. Germline V gives CDR1 MNHNS, CDR2 SASEGT. The germline V and J ends were trimmed by 8 bases and 3 bases, with 13 bases remaining between them. CDR3 nucleotide sequence: TGTGCCAGCGGTCTCGGAGGATACACTGAAGCTTTCTTT. Protein sequence: CASGLGGYTEAFF.

A few counts support this clone. The chain uses TRBV19 and TRBJ1-2; 7 nucleotides align to TRBD1. This CDR3 has 15 amino acids. V was clipped by 6 bases and J by 4 bases; unmatched bases: 11. The germline V gene has CDR1 LNHDA and CDR2 SQIVND (reference sequence). For the CDR3, the DNA is TGTGCCAGTAGAACTACAACAGGGGCTGGCTATGGCTACACCTTC. This sequence encodes CASRTTTGAGYGYTF. Drawing the rest from reference TRBV19 and TRBJ1-2, the complete variable domain is DGGITQSPKYLFRKEGQNVTLSCEQNLNHDAMYWYRQDPGQGLRLIYYSQIVNDFQKGDIAEGYSVSREKKESFPLTVTSAQKNPTAFYLCASRTTTGAGYGYTFGSGTRLTVV.

The rearrangement uses TRBV4-3 and TRBJ2-3, with 8 bases that match TRBD2. The junction had 3 bases not matched to a gene; V was cut back by 2 bases and J by 2 bases. Germline loops: CDR1 LGHNA, CDR2 YSLEER. The CDR3 is 15 residues long. The CDR3 bases are TGCGCCAGCAGCCAAACAGCGGGAGCCACAGATACGCAGTATTTT. Translating it yields CASSQTAGATDTQYF.

J is TRBJ2-1 and V is TRBV5-1; 9 bases map to TRBD1. The germline V gene has CDR1 SGHRS and CDR2 YFSETQ. The CDR3 has 14 amino acids. Trimming removed 6 bases from V and 4 bases from J; junction bases left unmatched: 5. CDR3 bases: TGCGCCAGCAAGGGACAGGGTATATACAATGAGCAGTTCTTC. Translation gives CASKGQGIYNEQFF.

This clone occurred once. This rearrangement joins TRBV2 to TRBJ2-3; TRBD2 matches 8 bases. The CDR3 covers 16 residues. Trimming removed 6 bases from V and 3 bases from J; junction bases left unmatched: 11. In germline, CDR1 is SNHLY, CDR2 FYNNEI. CDR3 residues: CASRGRREAKTDTQYF. The DNA for the CDR3 is TGTGCCAGCAGGGGTCGGCGGGAGGCCAAAACAGATACGCAGTATTTT.

This clone was detected only once. This chain links TRBV18 with TRBJ2-1, with TRBD1 as a possible D gene (5 bases). Deletions cut 1 base from V and 6 bases from J, with 7 bases between. Germline V gene lookup returns CDR1 KGHSH and CDR2 LQKENI. The CDR3 has 13 amino acids. CDR3 in DNA: TGTGCCAGCTCACCACAAGGGGCCAATGAGCAGTTCTTC. Its protein product is CASSPQGANEQFF.